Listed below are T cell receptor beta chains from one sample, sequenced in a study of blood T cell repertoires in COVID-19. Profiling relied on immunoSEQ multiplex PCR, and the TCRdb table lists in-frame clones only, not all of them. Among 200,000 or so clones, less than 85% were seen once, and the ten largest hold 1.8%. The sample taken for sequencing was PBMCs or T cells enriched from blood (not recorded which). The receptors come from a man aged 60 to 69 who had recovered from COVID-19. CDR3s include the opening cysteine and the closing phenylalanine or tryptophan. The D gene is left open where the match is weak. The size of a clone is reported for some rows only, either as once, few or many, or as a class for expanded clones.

cdr3_nt: TGTGCCACCCGAGACAGGGCGAACACTGAAGCTTTCTTT
cdr3_aa: CATRDRANTEAFF
j_call: TRBJ1-1
d_call: TRBD1
clone_size: .
v_call: TRBV10-3

cdr3_nt: TGCAGCGTTGAAGGTCAGGATAAAGAGACCCAGTACTTC
cdr3_aa: CSVEGQDKETQYF
j_call: TRBJ2-5
d_call: .
clone_size: .
v_call: TRBV29-1

cdr3_nt: TGTGCCAGCAGCTTAGCTCTAGCGGGGGCCCGCCAGTACTTC
cdr3_aa: CASSLALAGARQYF
j_call: TRBJ2-5
d_call: TRBD2
clone_size: .
v_call: TRBV7-9

cdr3_nt: TGTGCCAGCAGCCCCGCCCCCCAGGGAGGGACTGAAGCTTTCTTT
cdr3_aa: CASSPAPQGGTEAFF
j_call: TRBJ1-1
d_call: .
clone_size: .
v_call: TRBV6-5

cdr3_nt: TGTGCCAGCAGCCCGGGACTAGCGGGGGGCTCGGATACGCAGTATTTT
cdr3_aa: CASSPGLAGGSDTQYF
j_call: TRBJ2-3
d_call: TRBD2
clone_size: .
v_call: TRBV11-3

cdr3_nt: TGCGCCAGCAGCTTTGGACAGGGGTCCGCCGGGGAGCTGTTTTTT
cdr3_aa: CASSFGQGSAGELFF
j_call: TRBJ2-2
d_call: TRBD1
clone_size: .
v_call: TRBV5-1

cdr3_nt: TGCGCCAGCAGTTCCCCCGCGGAGGGGCGAGGTGAAAAACTGTTTTTT
cdr3_aa: CASSSPAEGRGEKLFF
j_call: TRBJ1-4
d_call: .
clone_size: .
v_call: TRBV10-1

cdr3_nt: TGTGCCAGCAGCACGACCGGGACAGGGTCGTACAATGAGCAGTTCTTC
cdr3_aa: CASSTTGTGSYNEQFF
j_call: TRBJ2-1
d_call: TRBD1
clone_size: .
v_call: TRBV7-9

cdr3_nt: TGTGCCAGCAGCTTAGATTTCCGGCGAGGGGGCTACACCTTC
cdr3_aa: CASSLDFRRGGYTF
j_call: TRBJ1-2
d_call: .
clone_size: .
v_call: TRBV11-3

cdr3_nt: TGCGCCAGCAGCCAAGGGACAACAACTAATGAAAAACTGTTTTTT
cdr3_aa: CASSQGTTTNEKLFF
j_call: TRBJ1-4
d_call: .
clone_size: .
v_call: TRBV4-1

cdr3_nt: TGTGCCAGCAAAGGTTCGGGGGGGGTTGAAAAACTGTTTTTT
cdr3_aa: CASKGSGGVEKLFF
j_call: TRBJ1-4
d_call: .
clone_size: .
v_call: TRBV4-2

cdr3_nt: TGTGCCAGCAGCCGAGTCGGGGGGCAGGTAGAGACCCAGTACTTC
cdr3_aa: CASSRVGGQVETQYF
j_call: TRBJ2-5
d_call: .
clone_size: .
v_call: TRBV4-2

cdr3_nt: TGTGCCAGTAGTATGTCCGTTAATCAGCCCCAGCATTTT
cdr3_aa: CASSMSVNQPQHF
j_call: TRBJ1-5
d_call: .
clone_size: .
v_call: TRBV19

cdr3_nt: TGTGCCAGCAGTTACGGCCAGGGAGGTAGAAACGAGCAGTACTTC
cdr3_aa: CASSYGQGGRNEQYF
j_call: TRBJ2-7
d_call: .
clone_size: .
v_call: TRBV6-5

cdr3_nt: TGTGCCAGCAGTTTCCGGAATTCACCCCTCCACTTT
cdr3_aa: CASSFRNSPLHF
j_call: TRBJ1-6
d_call: .
clone_size: .
v_call: TRBV28

cdr3_nt: TGCGCCAGCAGCTTGGCAGGGAGGGATGAAAAACTGTTTTTT
cdr3_aa: CASSLAGRDEKLFF
j_call: TRBJ1-4
d_call: .
clone_size: few
v_call: TRBV5-1

cdr3_nt: TGTGCCAGCAGCGTAGTGGGTAGCGGGGGAGATACGCAGTATTTT
cdr3_aa: CASSVVGSGGDTQYF
j_call: TRBJ2-3
d_call: TRBD2
clone_size: many
v_call: TRBV9

cdr3_nt: TGTGCCAGCAGCACCCAGACAGGGGGCACAACTAATGAAAAACTGTTTTTT
cdr3_aa: CASSTQTGGTTNEKLFF
j_call: TRBJ1-4
d_call: .
clone_size: .
v_call: TRBV21-1

cdr3_nt: TGTGCCAGCTCCCCGGGTCTCAACACCGGGGAGCTGTTTTTT
cdr3_aa: CASSPGLNTGELFF
j_call: TRBJ2-2
d_call: .
clone_size: few
v_call: TRBV18

cdr3_nt: TGCGCCAGCAGCACCAGGACAGGGGGCGGGAGGACAGATACGCAGTATTTT
cdr3_aa: CASSTRTGGGRTDTQYF
j_call: TRBJ2-3
d_call: TRBD1
clone_size: .
v_call: TRBV5-1